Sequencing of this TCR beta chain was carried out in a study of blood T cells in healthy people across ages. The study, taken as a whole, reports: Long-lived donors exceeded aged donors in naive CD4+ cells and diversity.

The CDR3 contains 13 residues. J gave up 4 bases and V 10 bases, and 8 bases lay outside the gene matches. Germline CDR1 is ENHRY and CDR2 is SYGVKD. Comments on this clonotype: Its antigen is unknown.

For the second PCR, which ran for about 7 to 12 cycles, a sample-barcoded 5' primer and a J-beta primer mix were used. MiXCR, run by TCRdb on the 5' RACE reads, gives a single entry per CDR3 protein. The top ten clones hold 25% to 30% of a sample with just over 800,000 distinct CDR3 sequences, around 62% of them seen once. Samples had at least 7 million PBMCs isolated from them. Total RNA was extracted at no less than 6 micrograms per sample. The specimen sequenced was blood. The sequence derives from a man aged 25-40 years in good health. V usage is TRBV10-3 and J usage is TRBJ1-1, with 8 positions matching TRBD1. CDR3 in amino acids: CASLRDRTTEAFF. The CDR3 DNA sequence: TGTGCCAGCCTCCGGGACAGGACCACTGAAGCTTTCTTT.